Below, 29 T cell receptor beta chains from the same sample are listed, as sequenced in a study of OX40 agonist ivuxolimab in advanced cancers. The data were produced by immunoSEQ multiplex PCR, yet TCRdb's version contains in-frame clones alone and is incomplete. The data contain 97,000 or so clones, 90% of them singletons. This specimen was CD4+ or CD8+ T cells sorted from blood, taken in a trial of the OX40 agonist ivuxolimab. Receptor source: an adult with an advanced solid tumor such as melanoma, head and neck, liver or kidney cancer.

The chain links TRBV6-5 to TRBJ2-6; no firm D call. CDR1 and CDR2 from the germline V gene are MNHEY and SVGAGI. Trimming removed 0 bases at V and 4 bases at J, with 7 bases between. The CDR3 is 15 residues long. CDR3 in DNA: TGTGCCAGCAGTTACTCAGGGCCAGGGGCCAACGTCCTGACTTTC. Encoded protein: CASSYSGPGANVLTF.

The sample holds one count of this clone. V gene TRBV5-8 combines with J gene TRBJ2-5; 15 bases match TRBD2. Losses at the gene ends were 4 bases for V and 0 bases for J; bases not matched to a gene: 4. The CDR3 is made up of 17 amino acids. In germline, CDR1 is SGHTS, CDR2 YDEGEE. CDR3 bases: TGTGCCAGCAGCCGGGGACTAGCGGGGGGCCACCAAGAGACCCAGTACTTC. Protein: CASSRGLAGGHQETQYF.

V gene TRBV27 combines with J gene TRBJ1-5, with D possibly matching TRBD1 (5 bases). V lost 0 bases and J 0 bases, leaving 9 bases between the germline ends. The length of the CDR3 is 16 residues. Germline V gene sequence: CDR1 MNHEY, CDR2 SMNVEV (reference sequence). The CDR3 region has the DNA TGTGCCAGCAGTTTATCGGGGGGGGTTAGCAATCAGCCCCAGCATTTT. It specifies CASSLSGGVSNQPQHF.

CDR3 sequence reads: CASRRGQGPLETQYF. As DNA, the CDR3 is TGTGCCAGCCGAAGGGGGCAGGGACCTCTAGAGACCCAGTACTTC. The chain recombines TRBV27 with TRBJ2-5; 7 bases map to TRBD1. This CDR3 spans 15 amino acids. V trimming: 8 bases; J trimming: 4 bases; junction bases outside the gene matches: 13. Germline CDR1 and CDR2: MNHEY and SMNVEV (reference sequence).

V and J are TRBV6-5 and TRBJ1-5, with D possibly matching TRBD1 (5 bases). The germline V and J ends were trimmed by 6 bases and 0 bases, with 12 bases remaining between them. The CDR3 is 15 amino acids. Germline V CDR1 and CDR2: MNHEY, SVGAGI. The CDR3 nucleotides are TGTGCCAGCAGGATCAGGGTTTATAGCAATCAGCCCCAGCATTTT. Its protein is CASRIRVYSNQPQHF.

The chain has TRBV18 and TRBJ1-3; D is unclear. The V gene lost 5 bases and the J gene lost 0 bases, with 11 bases spanning the gap. The CDR3 contains 15 residues. Germline CDR1 reads KGHSH; CDR2 reads LQKENI. The CDR3 DNA reads as TGTGCCAGCTCATCTGGACGGTACTCTGGAAACACCATATATTTT. Encoded protein: CASSSGRYSGNTIYF.

This rearrangement joins TRBV10-1 to TRBJ1-1, with TRBD1 matching 8 bases. Per germline, CDR1 WNHNN and CDR2 SYGVQD (reference sequence). This CDR3 region has 13 residues. Losses at the gene ends were 8 bases for V and 8 bases for J; bases not matched to a gene: 10. This chain's CDR3 is CASQGTGRGEAFF. CDR3 nucleotides: TGCGCCAGCCAAGGGACAGGTAGGGGCGAAGCTTTCTTT.

The chain couples TRBV6-1 to TRBJ1-2; 7 bases line up with TRBD1. The V and J ends lost 10 bases and 8 bases, in that order; junction bases with no gene match: 19. The CDR3 loop spans 15 amino acids. Germline V gene data show CDR1 as MNHNS and CDR2 as SASEGT. The CDR3 DNA is TGTGCCACCAGGGGGTTCGACAGGGCGACGCAGGGCTACACCTTC. Amino acid sequence: CATRGFDRATQGYTF.

This clone was seen just once. This chain uses TRBV11-2 with TRBJ2-5; TRBD2 matches 8 bases. CDR1 and CDR2 (germline): SGHAT, FQNNGV. V lost 7 bases and J lost 1; bases outside the gene matches: 5. The CDR3 covers 14 residues. The CDR3 DNA reads TGTGCCAGCACTGGCGGGAGGTCCCAAGAGACCCAGTACTTC. Protein sequence: CASTGGRSQETQYF. Based on the CDR3 plus reference TRBV11-2 and TRBJ2-5, the full variable domain is EAGVAQSPRYKIIEKRQSVAFWCNPISGHATLYWYQQILGQGPKLLIQFQNNGVVDDSQLPKDRFSAERLKGVDSTLKIQPAKLEDSAVYLCASTGGRSQETQYFGPGTRLLVL.

This clone was observed once. The chain carries TRBV18 and TRBJ1-1; D is unclear. From germline, CDR1 is KGHSH and CDR2 LQKENI. Trimming pared 5 bases from V and 4 bases from J, leaving 11 bases between. This CDR3 is 13 amino acids long. In DNA, the CDR3 is TGTGCCAGCTCATCCCGGGGTGGCACTGAAGCTTTCTTT. Translating it yields CASSSRGGTEAFF.

The chain carries TRBV28 and TRBJ1-5; D not certain. Germline assignment: CDR1 MDHEN and CDR2 SYDVKM. V was cut by 4 bases and J by 4 bases, with 11 bases left in between. The CDR3 contains 14 residues. DNA of the CDR3: TGTGCCAGCAGTTCCGGTGTAGATAATCAGCCCCAGCATTTT. Protein: CASSSGVDNQPQHF.

The chain is built from TRBV19 and TRBJ2-7; maybe TRBD1 (5 bases). Trimming pared 5 bases from V and 4 bases from J, leaving 12 bases between. This CDR3 has 13 amino acids. Germline loops: CDR1 LNHDA, CDR2 SQIVND (reference sequence). The CDR3 sequence: CASSGAAGYEQYF. CDR3 DNA: TGTGCCAGTAGTGGGGCAGCCGGGTACGAGCAGTACTTC.

The chain joins TRBV5-1 to TRBJ2-1; tentatively, D is TRBD1 (7 bases). There are 14 residues in the CDR3. Trimming shortened V by 2 bases and J by 7 bases, and 13 bases separated the two germline ends. Germline V gene lookup returns CDR1 SGHRS and CDR2 YFSETQ. The DNA for the CDR3 is TGCGCCAGCAGCTTCGGAGGGGGCGGGAATGAGCAGTTCTTC. This codes for CASSFGGGGNEQFF.

This chain links TRBV5-6 with TRBJ1-4; D is perhaps TRBD1 (5 bases). The germline V gene has CDR1 SGHDT and CDR2 YYEEEE. V was shortened by 4 bases and J by 4 bases, with 11 bases between the two germline ends. The CDR3 runs to 14 residues. The CDR3 is CASSRGLGNEKLFF. In DNA form, the CDR3 reads TGTGCCAGCAGCCGGGGACTGGGTAATGAAAAACTGTTTTTT.

This chain joins TRBV19 and TRBJ2-3; 10 nucleotides align to TRBD2. After removal of 5 bases from V and 2 bases from J, the junction contained 7 bases not matched to a gene. This CDR3 is 16 amino acids long. Germline CDR1 reads LNHDA; CDR2 reads SQIVND (reference sequence). The CDR3: CASSPGLAVYTDTQYF. The CDR3 region has the DNA TGTGCCAGTAGTCCCGGACTAGCGGTCTACACAGATACGCAGTATTTT.

This sequence joins TRBV7-9 and TRBJ1-5; 8 bases map to TRBD1. CDR1 and CDR2 from the germline V gene are SEHNR and FQNEAQ (reference sequence). The length of the CDR3 is 15 residues. The V segment lost 5 bases and the J segment 3 bases; nucleotides outside the gene matches: 6. For the CDR3, the DNA is TGTGCCAGCAGCCCCGGACAGGGAGTCAATCAGCCCCAGCATTTT. It encodes CASSPGQGVNQPQHF.

The genes are TRBV4-1 and TRBJ1-4; possible D gene TRBD1, 6 bases. Trimming took 1 base from V and 10 from J, leaving 16 bases between them. Germline V lookup: CDR1 MGHRA, CDR2 YSYEKL. The CDR3 totals 15 residues. In DNA form, the CDR3 reads TGCGCCAGCAGCCAAGGGATGGGAGGGGGAAGAAAACTGTTTTTT. It encodes CASSQGMGGGRKLFF.

This sequence joins TRBV2 and TRBJ2-7; 7 bases are shared with TRBD1. With V trimmed by 6 bases and J by 3 bases, 11 bases remained unmatched. The CDR3 covers 15 residues. CDR1 SNHLY and CDR2 FYNNEI come from the germline V gene. The CDR3 bases are TGTGCCAGCAGGCCCACAGGGGCCGGTAGCTACGAGCAGTACTTC. Amino acid sequence: CASRPTGAGSYEQYF.

The chain is built from TRBV5-4 and TRBJ1-2; D call uncertain. Per germline, CDR1 SGHNT and CDR2 YYREEE (reference sequence). The CDR3 consists of 12 residues. The V end lost 1 base, the J end lost 8 bases, and 9 bases lay between the germline ends. CDR3 sequence: CASSLSGRGYTF. The CDR3 DNA follows: TGTGCCAGCAGCTTGTCTGGGAGGGGCTACACCTTC. The full variable domain, rest sourced from reference TRBV5-4 and TRBJ1-2, is ETGVTQSPTHLIKTRGQQVTLRCSSQSGHNTVSWYQQALGQGPQFIFQYYREEENGRGNFPPRFSGLQFPNYSSELNVNALELDDSALYLCASSLSGRGYTFGSGTRLTVV.

This sequence joins TRBV5-1 and TRBJ1-1; D gene uncertain. The CDR3 consists of 14 residues. Germline V gives CDR1 SGHRS, CDR2 YFSETQ. Trimming took off 3 bases at V and 1 base at J, with 10 bases between the two ends. The CDR3 nucleotides read TGCGCCAGCAGCTCCCCCCCAGGGAACACTGAAGCTTTCTTT. Translation: CASSSPPGNTEAFF. Based on the CDR3 plus reference TRBV5-1 and TRBJ1-1, the full variable domain is KAGVTQTPRYLIKTRGQQVTLSCSPISGHRSVSWYQQTPGQGLQFLFEYFSETQRNKGNFPGRFSGRQFSNSRSEMNVSTLELGDSALYLCASSSPPGNTEAFFGQGTRLTVV.

This clone was counted only a few times. In nucleotides, the CDR3 is TGTGCCTGGAGTGTGGTTGAAGCTTTCTTT. Its translation is CAWSVVEAFF. This chain joins TRBV30 and TRBJ1-1; D is uncertain. Germline-derived CDR1 and CDR2 are GTSNPN and SVGIG (reference sequence). The CDR3 contains 10 residues. Deletions cut 0 bases from V and 7 bases from J, with 3 bases between. Full variable domain (rest looked up from reference TRBV30 and TRBJ1-1): SQTIHQWPATLVQPVGSPLSLECTVEGTSNPNLYWYRQAAGRGLQLLFYSVGIGQISSEVPQNLSASRPQDRQFILSSKKLLLSDSGFYLCAWSVVEAFFGQGTRLTVV.

This sequence joins TRBV19 and TRBJ2-7, with D uncertain. There are 14 residues in the CDR3. The ends were cut back, 7 bases at V and 2 bases at J, with 15 bases in the middle. Germline CDR1 LNHDA, CDR2 SQIVND (reference sequence). The CDR3 loop is CASMPGRVPYEQYF. Here the CDR3 DNA reads TGTGCCAGTATGCCCGGACGGGTCCCCTACGAGCAGTACTTC.

Here the CDR3 DNA reads TGTGCCGGCTCTGGGGGGACAGGAAACACCATATATTTT. As protein: CAGSGGTGNTIYF. V usage is TRBV6-6 and J usage is TRBJ1-3, with D maybe TRBD1 (6 bases). Germline V lookup: CDR1 MNHNY, CDR2 SVGAGI (reference sequence). Trimming cost V 11 bases and J 4 bases, with 15 bases left between them. There are 13 residues in the CDR3.

The chain couples TRBV27 to TRBJ1-1; D possibly corresponds to TRBD1 (6 bases). V was shortened by 3 bases and J by 1 base, with 12 bases between the two germline ends. Germline loops: CDR1 MNHEY, CDR2 SMNVEV (reference sequence). The CDR3 contains 15 residues. The CDR3 DNA is TGTGCCAGCAGTTTTTCGGGGGCGCAGAACACTGAAGCTTTCTTT. This codes for CASSFSGAQNTEAFF.

This chain joins TRBV19 and TRBJ1-2; tentative D call: TRBD1 (5 bases). Trimming took off 2 bases at V and 5 bases at J, with 12 bases between the two ends. The CDR3 is 14 amino acids. Germline CDR1 and CDR2: LNHDA and SQIVND (reference sequence). The CDR3 DNA reads TGTGCCAGTAGTATATCCCAGGGCGCATATGGCTACACCTTC. Protein sequence: CASSISQGAYGYTF.

The chain combines TRBV19 with TRBJ2-1, with 10 nucleotides matching TRBD2. V gave up 5 bases and J gave up 8 bases; unmatched junction bases: 12. The CDR3 covers 16 residues. Germline V gene lookup returns CDR1 LNHDA and CDR2 SQIVND (reference sequence). CDR3 in amino acids: CASSARSSGRAHEQFF. The CDR3 DNA reads as TGTGCCAGTAGTGCCCGGTCGAGCGGGAGGGCCCATGAGCAGTTCTTC.

The J gene is TRBJ2-5, the V gene TRBV5-1; D call uncertain. Germline loops: CDR1 SGHRS, CDR2 YFSETQ. CDR3 size: 13 residues. V lost 4 bases and J lost 4, with 11 bases in between. The DNA of the CDR3 is TGCGCCAGCAGCCCGGACCTCCCAGAGACCCAGTACTTC. This gives the protein CASSPDLPETQYF. The variable domain in full, with the rest retrieved from reference TRBV5-1 and TRBJ2-5, is KAGVTQTPRYLIKTRGQQVTLSCSPISGHRSVSWYQQTPGQGLQFLFEYFSETQRNKGNFPGRFSGRQFSNSRSEMNVSTLELGDSALYLCASSPDLPETQYFGPGTRLLVL.

The chain combines TRBV9 with TRBJ2-7; the match to TRBD2 covers 11 bases. Germline V gene lookup returns CDR1 SGDLS and CDR2 YYNGEE. This CDR3 comprises 16 residues. With V trimmed by 3 bases and J by 4 bases, 9 bases remained unmatched. The CDR3 bases are TGTGCCAGCAGCGCCGGCGGGGCTAGCGGGAGGTACGAGCAGTACTTC. Amino acids: CASSAGGASGRYEQYF.

This clone showed up just a few times. The chain recombines TRBV9 with TRBJ2-2, with TRBD2 matching over 10 bases. J lost 5 bases, V lost 0 bases, and 1 base had no gene match. There are 15 residues in the CDR3. CDR1 SGDLS and CDR2 YYNGEE come from the germline V gene. The CDR3 reads CASSVASGSTGELFF. CDR3 sequence (DNA): TGTGCCAGCAGCGTAGCTAGCGGGAGTACCGGGGAGCTGTTTTTT.